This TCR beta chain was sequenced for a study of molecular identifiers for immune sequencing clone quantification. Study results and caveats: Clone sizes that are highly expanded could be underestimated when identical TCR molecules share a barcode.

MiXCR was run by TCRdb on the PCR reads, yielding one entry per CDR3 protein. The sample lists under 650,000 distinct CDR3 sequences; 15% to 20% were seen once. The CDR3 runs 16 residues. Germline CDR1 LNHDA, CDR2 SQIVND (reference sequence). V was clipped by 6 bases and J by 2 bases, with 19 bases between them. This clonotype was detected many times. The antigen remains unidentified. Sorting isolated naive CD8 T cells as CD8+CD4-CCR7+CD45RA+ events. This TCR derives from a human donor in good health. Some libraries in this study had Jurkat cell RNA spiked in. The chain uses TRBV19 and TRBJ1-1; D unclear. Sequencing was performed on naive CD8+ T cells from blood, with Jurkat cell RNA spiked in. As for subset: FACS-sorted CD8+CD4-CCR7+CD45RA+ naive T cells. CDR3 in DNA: TGTGCCAGTAGCCCGCGGACGGATACCCTTAACACTGAAGCTTTCTTT. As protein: CASSPRTDTLNTEAFF.